This TCR beta chain came from a study of human T cells and chemical hapten exposure. Time point described: patch test 1, 2 weeks after DPC sensitization. As to treatment: therapeutic diphenylcyclopropenone sensitization with weekly scalp DPC. This clonotype has more than one count but fewer than ten. TCRdb independently ran MiXCR on the RACE reads; one entry per CDR3 protein. Counted here are 80,000 to 100,000 distinct CDR3 sequences, around 12% occurring once; the ten biggest clones make up 2.1%. Per germline, CDR1 MNHEY and CDR2 SMNVEV (reference sequence). V dropped 7 bases and J dropped 4 bases, with 20 bases sitting between them. The CDR3 covers 16 residues.

The V gene is TRBV27, the J gene TRBJ2-1, with no clear D. The sequence was collected from a woman aged 40 to 49 with alopecia areata. Some clones in this sample may be carry-over from other donors' samples. The material sequenced was whole blood, taken in connection with sensitization to the hapten diphenylcyclopropenone (DPC). The CDR3 DNA reads TGTGCCAGCACCGCTAGTATCCTTGACCTATACAATGAGCAGTTCTTC. This codes for CASTASILDLYNEQFF.